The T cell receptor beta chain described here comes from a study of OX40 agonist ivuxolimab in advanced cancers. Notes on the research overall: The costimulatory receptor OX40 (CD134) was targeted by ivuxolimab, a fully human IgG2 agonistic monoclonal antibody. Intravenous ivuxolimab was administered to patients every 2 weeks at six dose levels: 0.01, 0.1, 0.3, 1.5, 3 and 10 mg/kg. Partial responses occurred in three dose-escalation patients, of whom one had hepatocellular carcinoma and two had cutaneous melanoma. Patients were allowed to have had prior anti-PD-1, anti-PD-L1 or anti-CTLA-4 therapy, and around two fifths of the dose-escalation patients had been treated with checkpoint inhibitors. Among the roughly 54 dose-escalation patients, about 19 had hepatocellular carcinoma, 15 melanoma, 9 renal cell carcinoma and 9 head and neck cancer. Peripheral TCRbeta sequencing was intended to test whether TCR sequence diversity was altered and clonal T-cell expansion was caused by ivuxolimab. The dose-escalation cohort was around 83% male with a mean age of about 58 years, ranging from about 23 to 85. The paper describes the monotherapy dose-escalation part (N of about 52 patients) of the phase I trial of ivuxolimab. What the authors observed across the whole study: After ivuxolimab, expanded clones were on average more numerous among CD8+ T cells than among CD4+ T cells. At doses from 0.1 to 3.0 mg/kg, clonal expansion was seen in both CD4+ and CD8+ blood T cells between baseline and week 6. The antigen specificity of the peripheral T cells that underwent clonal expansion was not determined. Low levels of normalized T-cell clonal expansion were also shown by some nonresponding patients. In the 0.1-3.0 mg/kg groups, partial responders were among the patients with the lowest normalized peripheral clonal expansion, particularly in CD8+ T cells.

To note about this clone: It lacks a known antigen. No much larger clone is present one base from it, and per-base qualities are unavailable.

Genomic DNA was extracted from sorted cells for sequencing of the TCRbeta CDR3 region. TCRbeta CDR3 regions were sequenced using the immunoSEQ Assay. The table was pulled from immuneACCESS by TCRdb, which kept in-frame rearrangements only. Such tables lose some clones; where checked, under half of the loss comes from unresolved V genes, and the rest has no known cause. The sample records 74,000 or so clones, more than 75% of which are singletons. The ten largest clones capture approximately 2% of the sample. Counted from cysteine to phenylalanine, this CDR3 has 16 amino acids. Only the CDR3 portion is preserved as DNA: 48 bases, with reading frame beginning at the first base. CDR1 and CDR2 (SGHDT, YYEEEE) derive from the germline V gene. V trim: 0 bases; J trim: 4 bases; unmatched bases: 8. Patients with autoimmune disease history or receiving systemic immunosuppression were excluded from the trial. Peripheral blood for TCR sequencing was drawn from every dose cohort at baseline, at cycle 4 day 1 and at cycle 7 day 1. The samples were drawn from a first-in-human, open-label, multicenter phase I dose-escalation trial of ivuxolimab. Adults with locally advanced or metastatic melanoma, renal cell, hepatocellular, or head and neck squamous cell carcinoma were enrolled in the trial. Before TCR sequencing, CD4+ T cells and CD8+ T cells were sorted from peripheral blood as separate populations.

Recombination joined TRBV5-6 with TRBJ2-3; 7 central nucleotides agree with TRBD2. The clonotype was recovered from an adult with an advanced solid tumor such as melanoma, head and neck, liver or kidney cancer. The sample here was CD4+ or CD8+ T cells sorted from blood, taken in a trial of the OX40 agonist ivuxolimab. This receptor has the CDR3 CASSLGGLGTADTQYF. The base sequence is TGTGCCAGCAGCTTGGGAGGACTAGGGACTGCAGATACGCAGTATTTT.